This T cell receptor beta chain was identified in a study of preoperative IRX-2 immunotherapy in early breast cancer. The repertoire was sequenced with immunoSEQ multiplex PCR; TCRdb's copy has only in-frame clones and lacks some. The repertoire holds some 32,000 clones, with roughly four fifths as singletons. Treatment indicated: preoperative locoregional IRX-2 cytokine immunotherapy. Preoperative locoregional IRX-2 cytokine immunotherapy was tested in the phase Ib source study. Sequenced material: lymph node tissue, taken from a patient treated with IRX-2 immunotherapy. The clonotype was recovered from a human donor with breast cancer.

CDR3 residues: CASSSSGPINEQFF. The CDR3 bases are TGTGCCAGCAGTTCCTCGGGCCCCATTAATGAGCAGTTCTTC. V and J are TRBV28 and TRBJ2-1; no clear D. The CDR3 contains 14 residues. Germline V CDR1 and CDR2: MDHEN, SYDVKM. The ends were cut back, 4 bases at V and 7 bases at J, with 14 bases in the middle.